At least ten counts were recorded for the clone carrying this T cell receptor (beta chain). The CDR3 covers 17 residues. CDR1 is MNHEY, CDR2 SVGAGI, per germline. The junction had 5 bases not matched to a gene; V was cut back by 1 base and J by 0 bases. This entry comes from a study of T cells in Graves' hyperthyroidism and ophthalmopathy. Amplification targeted TCR beta CDR3 regions from RNA transcripts. First-round RT-PCR of the TCR CDR3 relied on the HTBI primer set. TCRdb re-derived calls from the multiplex PCR reads in MiXCR, one entry per CDR3 protein. The sample lists approximately 590,000 distinct CDR3 sequences, about a sixth occurring once.

The source material was blood. J is TRBJ2-7 and V is TRBV6-5; 11 positions agree with TRBD1. This sequence originates from a woman in her 30s with Graves' hyperthyroidism. CDR3 region: CASSYLGDRGSSYEQYF. The CDR3 bases are TGTGCCAGCAGTTACTTAGGGGACAGGGGGAGCTCCTACGAGCAGTACTTC.